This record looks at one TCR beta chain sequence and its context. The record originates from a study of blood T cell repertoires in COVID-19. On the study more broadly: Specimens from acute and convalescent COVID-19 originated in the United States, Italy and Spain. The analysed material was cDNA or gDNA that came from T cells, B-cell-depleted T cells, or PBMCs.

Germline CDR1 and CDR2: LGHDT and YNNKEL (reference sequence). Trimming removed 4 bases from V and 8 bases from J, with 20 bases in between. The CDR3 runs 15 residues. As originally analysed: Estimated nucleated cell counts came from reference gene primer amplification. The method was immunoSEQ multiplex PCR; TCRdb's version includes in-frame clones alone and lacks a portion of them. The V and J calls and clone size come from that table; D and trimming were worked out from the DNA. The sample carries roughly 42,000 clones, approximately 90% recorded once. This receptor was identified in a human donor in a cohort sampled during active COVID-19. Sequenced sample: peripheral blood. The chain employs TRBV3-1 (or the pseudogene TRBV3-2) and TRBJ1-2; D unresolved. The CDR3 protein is CASSLYSFPSSGYTF. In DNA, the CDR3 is TGTGCCAGCAGCCTCTACTCCTTTCCCTCAAGCGGCTACACCTTC.